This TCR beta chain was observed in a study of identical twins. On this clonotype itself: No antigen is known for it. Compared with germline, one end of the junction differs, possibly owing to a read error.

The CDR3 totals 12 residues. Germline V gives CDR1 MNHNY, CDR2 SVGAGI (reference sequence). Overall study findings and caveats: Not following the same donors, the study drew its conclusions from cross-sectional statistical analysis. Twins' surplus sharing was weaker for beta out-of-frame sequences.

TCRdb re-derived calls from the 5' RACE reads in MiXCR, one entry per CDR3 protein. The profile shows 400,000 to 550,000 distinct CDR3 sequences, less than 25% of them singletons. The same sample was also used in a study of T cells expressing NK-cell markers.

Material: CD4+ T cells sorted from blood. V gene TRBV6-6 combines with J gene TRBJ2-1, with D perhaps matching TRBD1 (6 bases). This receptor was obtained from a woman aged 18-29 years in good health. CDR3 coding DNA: TGTGCCAGCCTCTACCCCGGGACACCTACTATCTTC. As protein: CASLYPGTPTIF.